Listed below are T cell receptor beta chains from one sample, sequenced in a study of STAT5B mutations in CD4+ large granular lymphocyte leukemia. TCRdb keeps only in-frame clones here, not all; method: immunoSEQ multiplex PCR. The table lists around 34,000 clones, approximately 85% of them singletons, with roughly 1.2% in the top ten. The sample was CD4+ T cells from blood buffy coats. The receptors originated from a human donor in good health. Each CDR3 is given with its conserved first and last residue.

v_gene: TRBV23-1
j_gene: TRBJ1-5
CDR3aa: CASSQSGHSNQPQHF

v_gene: TRBV10-3
j_gene: TRBJ2-3
CDR3aa: CAISEYPGPREGSTDTQYF

v_gene: TRBV19
j_gene: TRBJ2-5
CDR3aa: CASQSSDYLETQYF

v_gene: TRBV19
j_gene: TRBJ1-1
CDR3aa: CASIDRGLTEAFF

v_gene: TRBV7-6
j_gene: TRBJ2-3
CDR3aa: CASSSRQGAGDTQYF

v_gene: TRBV23-1
j_gene: TRBJ2-7
CDR3aa: CASSQLPHRRLTYEQYF

v_gene: TRBV5-6
j_gene: TRBJ1-2
CDR3aa: CASSLRVKGGYTF

v_gene: TRBV18
j_gene: TRBJ2-5
CDR3aa: CASSPQETQYF

v_gene: TRBV7-8
j_gene: TRBJ1-3
CDR3aa: CASSAQVSGNTIYF

v_gene: TRBV9
j_gene: TRBJ1-1
CDR3aa: CASSPPMREHTEAFF

v_gene: TRBV27
j_gene: TRBJ1-1
CDR3aa: CASSPYLTRAQQAFF

v_gene: TRBV5-6
j_gene: TRBJ1-6
CDR3aa: CASSLAGTGRNSPLHF

v_gene: TRBV2
j_gene: TRBJ2-6
CDR3aa: CASSEGRGFGANVLTF

v_gene: TRBV18
j_gene: TRBJ1-1
CDR3aa: CASFLAGIGTEAFF

v_gene: TRBV7-2
j_gene: TRBJ2-5
CDR3aa: CASSLLEGSQETQYF

v_gene: TRBV7-8
j_gene: TRBJ1-5
CDR3aa: CASSYGTGDQPQHF

v_gene: TRBV25-1
j_gene: TRBJ2-7
CDR3aa: CASSDAGVTYEQYF

v_gene: TRBV6-5
j_gene: TRBJ2-1
CDR3aa: CASRSVGINEQFF

v_gene: TRBV2
j_gene: TRBJ1-5
CDR3aa: CASSAGGSNQPQHF

v_gene: TRBV10-2
j_gene: TRBJ1-1
CDR3aa: CASSEPGQGNTEAFF

v_gene: TRBV28
j_gene: TRBJ1-1
CDR3aa: CASRQGKDEAFF

v_gene: TRBV7-9
j_gene: TRBJ1-1
CDR3aa: CATMPGTGFGTEAFF

v_gene: TRBV19
j_gene: TRBJ1-5
CDR3aa: CASRSRAPQGSNQPQHF

v_gene: TRBV19
j_gene: TRBJ2-1
CDR3aa: CASSSRLARNEQFF

v_gene: TRBV27
j_gene: TRBJ2-2
CDR3aa: CASSKGQWEAGELFF

v_gene: TRBV7-2
j_gene: TRBJ2-3
CDR3aa: CASSQRPDAASTDTQYF

v_gene: TRBV27
j_gene: TRBJ2-7
CDR3aa: CASSFRDRSSYEQYF

v_gene: TRBV5-1
j_gene: TRBJ1-4
CDR3aa: CASSLGTEGEKLFF

v_gene: TRBV27
j_gene: TRBJ1-5
CDR3aa: CASSLRGFNQPQHF

v_gene: TRBV25-1
j_gene: TRBJ1-2
CDR3aa: CASSEYKRNYGYTF

v_gene: TRBV6-5
j_gene: TRBJ1-2
CDR3aa: CASSPGTGGYTF

v_gene: TRBV5-1
j_gene: TRBJ2-4
CDR3aa: CASSQLAGGPGAKNIQYF

v_gene: TRBV27
j_gene: TRBJ2-7
CDR3aa: CASSQGLAGVWEQYF

v_gene: TRBV18
j_gene: TRBJ2-3
CDR3aa: CASSPNLAGSTDTQYF

v_gene: TRBV5-1
j_gene: TRBJ2-5
CDR3aa: CASSLEQEEETQYF